This TCR beta chain came from a study of shared clonotypes between healthy human individuals. The CDR3 spans 14 residues. The germline CDR1 and CDR2 sequences are LNHNV and YYDKDF (reference sequence). With 0 bases removed from V and 7 bases from J, the gap between germline ends came to 12 bases. The protocol was immunoSEQ multiplex PCR, while the TCRdb copy is restricted to in-frame clones and leaves out a portion. The sample holds about 500,000 clones; 70% to 80% are singletons and the top ten take around 12%. The genes are TRBV15 and TRBJ1-2; unclear D gene. The source is a woman aged 40 to 50 in good health. Some clones in this sample may be carry-over from other donors' samples. Sequenced input: PBMCs. CDR3 sequence reads: CATSREYPSSGYTF. The CDR3 coding sequence is TGTGCCACCAGCAGAGAGTACCCCTCTAGTGGCTACACCTTC.